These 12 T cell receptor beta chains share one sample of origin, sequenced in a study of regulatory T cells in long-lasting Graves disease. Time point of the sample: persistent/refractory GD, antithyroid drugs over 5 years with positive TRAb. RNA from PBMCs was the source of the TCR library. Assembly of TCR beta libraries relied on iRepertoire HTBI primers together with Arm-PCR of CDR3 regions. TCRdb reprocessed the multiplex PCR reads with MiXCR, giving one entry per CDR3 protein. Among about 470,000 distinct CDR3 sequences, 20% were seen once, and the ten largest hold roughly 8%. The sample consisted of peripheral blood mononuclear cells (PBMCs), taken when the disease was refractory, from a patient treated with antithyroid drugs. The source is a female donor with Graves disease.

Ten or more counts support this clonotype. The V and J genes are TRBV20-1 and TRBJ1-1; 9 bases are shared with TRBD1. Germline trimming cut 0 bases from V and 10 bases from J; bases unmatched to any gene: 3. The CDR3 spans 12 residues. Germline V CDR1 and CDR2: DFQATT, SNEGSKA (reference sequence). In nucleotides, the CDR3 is TGCAGTGCTAGAGATCCGGGACAGGGAGCTTTCTTT. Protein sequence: CSARDPGQGAFF.

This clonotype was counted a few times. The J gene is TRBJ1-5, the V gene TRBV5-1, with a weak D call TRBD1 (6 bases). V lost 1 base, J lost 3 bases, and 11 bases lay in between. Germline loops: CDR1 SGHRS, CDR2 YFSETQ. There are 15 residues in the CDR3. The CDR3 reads CASSLTGQDNQPQHF. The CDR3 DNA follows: TGCGCCAGCAGCTTGACGGGACAAGACAATCAGCCCCAGCATTTT.

CDR3 DNA sequence: TGTGCCAGCAGCCGGGACAGGGGTCCGAGAGAGACCCAGTACTTC. Its translation is CASSRDRGPRETQYF. The chain joins TRBV7-6 to TRBJ2-5; TRBD1 matches 10 bases. V gave up 5 bases and J gave up 4 bases; unmatched junction bases: 7. Germline V gene lookup returns CDR1 SGHVS and CDR2 FNYEAQ. The CDR3 length is 15 residues.

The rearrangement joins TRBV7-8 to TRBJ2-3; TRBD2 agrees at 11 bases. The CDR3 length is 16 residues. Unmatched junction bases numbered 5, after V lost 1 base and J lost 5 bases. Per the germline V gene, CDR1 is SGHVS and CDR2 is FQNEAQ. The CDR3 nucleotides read TGTGCCAGCAGCTTAGTAGCGGGAGGGCCTGGAGATACGCAGTATTTT. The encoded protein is CASSLVAGGPGDTQYF.

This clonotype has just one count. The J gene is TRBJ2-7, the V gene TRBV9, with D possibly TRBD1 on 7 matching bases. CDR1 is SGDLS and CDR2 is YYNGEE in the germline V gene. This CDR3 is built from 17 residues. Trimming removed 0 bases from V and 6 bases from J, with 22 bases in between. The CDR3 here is CASSVDPVEGARAEQYF. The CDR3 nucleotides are TGTGCCAGCAGCGTAGACCCAGTGGAGGGGGCAAGGGCCGAGCAGTACTTC.

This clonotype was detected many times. The CDR3 nucleotides are TGTGCCAGCAGACAGGGGGGGTCGGAGACCCAGTACTTC. Translating gives CASRQGGSETQYF. The chain links TRBV6-1 to TRBJ2-5, with D possibly TRBD1 on 8 matching bases. Germline CDR1 and CDR2: MNHNS and SASEGT. The germline V and J ends were trimmed by 6 bases and 5 bases, with 13 bases remaining between them. This CDR3 region has 13 residues.

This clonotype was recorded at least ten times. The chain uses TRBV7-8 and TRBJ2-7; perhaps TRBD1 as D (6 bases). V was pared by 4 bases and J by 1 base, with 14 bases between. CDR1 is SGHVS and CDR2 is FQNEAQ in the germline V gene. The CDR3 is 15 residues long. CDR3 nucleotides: TGTGCCAGCAGCTCCCCGAGGACAGCATCCTACGAGCAGTACTTC. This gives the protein CASSSPRTASYEQYF.

The CDR3, as DNA: TGTGCCAGCAGCCAAGCGGGAGGCGGGAACATTCAGTACTTC. Translation: CASSQAGGGNIQYF. V and J are TRBV3-1 and TRBJ2-4, with 7 positions matching TRBD2. Trimming removed 1 base from V and 7 bases from J; junction bases left unmatched: 4. Germline values: CDR1 LGHDT, CDR2 YNNKEL (reference sequence). The CDR3 runs to 14 residues.

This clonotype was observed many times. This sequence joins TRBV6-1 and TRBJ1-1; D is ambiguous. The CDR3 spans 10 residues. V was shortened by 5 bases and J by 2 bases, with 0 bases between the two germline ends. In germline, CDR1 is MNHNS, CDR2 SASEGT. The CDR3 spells CASSNTEAFF. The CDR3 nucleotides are TGTGCCAGCAGTAACACTGAAGCTTTCTTT.

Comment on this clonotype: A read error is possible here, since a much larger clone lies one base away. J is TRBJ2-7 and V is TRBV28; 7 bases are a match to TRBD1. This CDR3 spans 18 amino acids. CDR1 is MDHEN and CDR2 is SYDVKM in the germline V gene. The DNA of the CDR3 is TGTGCCGGCAGTTTACGCAAACTACAGGGGTCGATATCCTACGAGCAGTACTTC. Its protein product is CAGSLRKLQGSISYEQYF.

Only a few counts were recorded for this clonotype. The CDR3 region is CASSPLGVTDIQYF. In DNA, the CDR3 is TGTGCCAGCAGCCCGCTGGGGGTTACGGACATTCAGTACTTC. The chain is built from TRBV7-2 and TRBJ2-4; D is possibly TRBD1 or TRBD2 (5 bases each). CDR1 and CDR2 (germline): SGHTA, FQGNSA. V was pared by 5 bases and J by 8 bases, with 16 bases between. The CDR3 spans 14 residues.

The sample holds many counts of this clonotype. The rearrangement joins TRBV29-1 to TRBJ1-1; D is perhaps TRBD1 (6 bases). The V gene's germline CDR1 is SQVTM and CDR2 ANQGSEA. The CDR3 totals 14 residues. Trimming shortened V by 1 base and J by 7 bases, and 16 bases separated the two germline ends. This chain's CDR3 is CSVEGTGSKGEAFF. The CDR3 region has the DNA TGCAGCGTTGAAGGTACAGGGTCAAAGGGTGAAGCTTTCTTT.